Below are 17 T cell receptor beta chains sequenced from a single sample in a study of blood T cell repertoires in COVID-19. Assay used: immunoSEQ multiplex PCR; TCRdb lists only in-frame clones, some missing. The profile covers over 200,000 clones, with approximately 84% appearing a single time and about 8% taken by the ten largest. The source material was peripheral blood. The receptor source for this set is a woman aged 45-60 years with active or convalescent COVID-19.

This clone was found once. The sample has other DNA sequences that encode this CDR3 too. The V and J genes are TRBV5-1 and TRBJ1-2; tentative D call: TRBD1 (5 bases). CDR3 length: 14 amino acids. The germline CDR1 and CDR2 sequences are SGHRS and YFSETQ. The V end was cut by 0 bases, the J end by 2 bases, with 8 bases between. In DNA form, the CDR3 reads TGCGCCAGCAGCTTGGATGGGGGGAACTATGGCTACACCTTC. Protein product: CASSLDGGNYGYTF.

A remark on this clone: The same CDR3 can be traced to other DNA sequences in this sample. The V and J genes are TRBV5-1 and TRBJ1-1, with D possibly TRBD1 on 5 matching bases. Trimming stripped 1 base from V and 2 bases from J, with 9 bases between. This CDR3 contains 14 residues. Germline CDR1 and CDR2: SGHRS and YFSETQ. CDR3 in amino acids: CASSLQGGNTEAFF. CDR3 DNA sequence: TGCGCCAGCAGCTTGCAGGGTGGTAACACTGAAGCTTTCTTT.

The chain combines TRBV5-1 with TRBJ1-6; TRBD1 matches 7 bases. CDR1 and CDR2 (germline): SGHRS, YFSETQ. V lost 0 bases, J lost 8 bases, and 11 bases stayed unmatched. The length of the CDR3 is 17 residues. In nucleotides, the CDR3 is TGCGCCAGCAGCTTGGAAGTTTCAGGGGGTATAGATTCACCCCTCCACTTT. Amino acids: CASSLEVSGGIDSPLHF.

This chain joins TRBV5-1 and TRBJ2-3; perhaps TRBD2 as D (5 bases). The V end lost 2 bases, the J end lost 2 bases, and 12 bases lay between the germline ends. This CDR3 contains 15 residues. The germline V gene encodes CDR1 SGHRS and CDR2 YFSETQ. CDR3 sequence: CASSFSWESTDTQYF. In nucleotides, the CDR3 is TGCGCCAGCAGCTTCTCTTGGGAGTCCACAGATACGCAGTATTTT.

The chain is built from TRBV5-6 and TRBJ1-2; the D is unclear. The CDR3 loop spans 16 amino acids. Per the germline V gene, CDR1 is SGHDT and CDR2 is YYEEEE. V was pared by 0 bases and J by 0 bases, with 12 bases between. Here the CDR3 reads CASSLGSGYTNYGYTF. The CDR3 DNA is TGTGCCAGCAGCTTGGGATCGGGGTATACTAACTATGGCTACACCTTC.

This clone turned up a few times. V usage is TRBV24-1 and J usage is TRBJ2-2, with D perhaps TRBD1 (5 bases). This CDR3 has 15 amino acids. In germline, CDR1 is KGHDR, CDR2 SFDVKD. The V gene lost 5 bases and the J gene lost 3 bases, with 12 bases spanning the gap. Written as DNA, the CDR3 is TGTGCCACCAGTGTGGGGCGCCGGGACACCGGGGAGCTGTTTTTT. This codes for CATSVGRRDTGELFF.

The chain uses TRBV12-2 and TRBJ1-5; TRBD1 reflects the table's D call only, with no check against the DNA. TRBV12-2 represents a pseudogene. This CDR3 comprises 14 residues. The CDR3: CASRWVQGNQPQHF. The CDR3 region has the DNA TGTGCAAGTCGCTGGGTACAGGGGAATCAGCCCCAGCATTTT.

The chain links TRBV7-2 to TRBJ2-3; D may be TRBD1 (6 bases). V lost 6 bases and J 0 bases, leaving 10 bases between the germline ends. This CDR3 region has 14 residues. CDR1 and CDR2 from the germline V gene are SGHTA and FQGNSA. CDR3 in DNA: TGTGCCAGCAGGGGGACACTTAGCACAGATACGCAGTATTTT. It specifies CASRGTLSTDTQYF.

This clone came up once. This chain links TRBV28 with TRBJ2-3, with TRBD2 matching 8 bases. The CDR3 spans 15 residues. The J segment lost 2 bases and the V segment lost 6 bases, leaving 7 bases of the junction unmatched. CDR1 and CDR2 from the germline V gene are MDHEN and SYDVKM. CDR3 sequence: CASSPLAGLTDTQYF. The CDR3 region has the DNA TGTGCCAGCAGCCCTTTAGCGGGGCTCACAGATACGCAGTATTTT.

This chain joins TRBV19 and TRBJ1-1, with 7 bases identical to TRBD1. Germline V lookup: CDR1 LNHDA, CDR2 SQIVND (reference sequence). The CDR3 covers 15 residues. Unmatched junction bases numbered 6, after V lost 4 bases and J lost 1 base. CDR3: CASSRDRPANTEAFF. CDR3 DNA sequence: TGTGCCAGTAGTAGGGACAGACCAGCGAACACTGAAGCTTTCTTT. Together with reference TRBV19 and TRBJ1-1, the CDR3 gives the full variable domain: DGGITQSPKYLFRKEGQNVTLSCEQNLNHDAMYWYRQDPGQGLRLIYYSQIVNDFQKGDIAEGYSVSREKKESFPLTVTSAQKNPTAFYLCASSRDRPANTEAFFGQGTRLTVV.

The chain is built from TRBV12-2 and TRBJ1-1. TRBV12-2 is a listed pseudogene. The CDR3 has 17 residues. This chain's CDR3 is CASRLALRIGPNTEAFF. The CDR3 DNA reads TGTGCAAGTCGCTTAGCTCTGCGGATAGGCCCGAACACTGAAGCTTTCTTT.

Remarks on this clone: This is likely an artifact of a read error, given a far larger clone one base away. The V and J genes are TRBV11-2 and TRBJ2-7; tentatively, D is TRBD2 (6 bases). The CDR3 length is 15 residues. Germline V gene sequence: CDR1 SGHAT, CDR2 FQNNGV. Trimming took off 5 bases at V and 10 bases at J, with 24 bases between the two ends. The CDR3 is CASSPRDSKGGSQYF. The CDR3 nucleotides read TGTGCCAGCAGCCCCAGGGACTCCAAGGGTGGGAGCCAGTACTTC.

The chain recombines TRBV15 with TRBJ2-5, with TRBD1 identical over 9 bases. Germline V gene lookup returns CDR1 LNHNV and CDR2 YYDKDF (reference sequence). Trimming at V came to 5 bases and at J to 3 bases, leaving 1 base not matched to a gene. The CDR3 consists of 13 residues. Here the CDR3 reads CATSWTGEETQYF. CDR3 in DNA: TGTGCCACCAGCTGGACAGGGGAAGAGACCCAGTACTTC.

The chain combines TRBV2 with TRBJ2-3, with TRBD1 identical over 7 bases. J lost 6 bases, V lost 4 bases, and 7 bases had no gene match. Germline values: CDR1 SNHLY, CDR2 FYNNEI. This CDR3 contains 14 residues. This chain's CDR3 is CASSGTLQGDTQYF. In nucleotides, the CDR3 is TGTGCCAGCAGTGGCACCCTACAGGGGGATACGCAGTATTTT. The full variable domain, rest sourced from reference TRBV2 and TRBJ2-3, is EPEVTQTPSHQVTQMGQEVILRCVPISNHLYFYWYRQILGQKVEFLVSFYNNEISEKSEIFDDQFSVERPDGSNFTLKIRSTKLEDSAMYFCASSGTLQGDTQYFGPGTRLTVL.

The chain links TRBV6-5 to TRBJ1-2; D gene ambiguous. The ends were cut back, 5 bases at V and 0 bases at J, with 13 bases in the middle. CDR1 and CDR2 (germline): MNHEY, SVGAGI. This CDR3 contains 15 residues. In nucleotides, the CDR3 is TGTGCCAGCAGTCTATCCTCTTTAGCTAACTATGGCTACACCTTC. As protein: CASSLSSLANYGYTF.

The chain uses TRBV18 and TRBJ2-3, with 9 bases aligning to TRBD1. V shed 0 bases, J shed 2 bases, and the junction held 6 bases outside the gene matches. The CDR3 covers 17 residues. Germline CDR1 reads KGHSH; CDR2 reads LQKENI. The CDR3 DNA reads as TGTGCCAGCTCACCACCGGCCGACAGGGGGTCCACAGATACGCAGTATTTT. It specifies CASSPPADRGSTDTQYF.

The rearrangement links TRBV6-1 to TRBJ2-1, with D possibly matching TRBD1 (5 bases). Germline V lookup: CDR1 MNHNS, CDR2 SASEGT. V lost 1 base to trimming and J lost 2 bases, with 9 bases between them. This CDR3 has 15 amino acids. CDR3 loop: CASSEGQGAYNEQFF. For the CDR3, the DNA is TGTGCCAGCAGTGAAGGCCAGGGCGCCTACAATGAGCAGTTCTTC.